The clone carrying this T cell receptor (beta chain) was counted ten times or more. Its antigen is not identified. The data belong to a study of neurological immune-mediated disorders. The team produced cDNA through 5'RACE using 10-nucleotide random UMIs. Each CDR3 protein is one row after TCRdb ran MiXCR on the 5' RACE reads. The table shows some 43,000 distinct CDR3 sequences, with about 2.5% occurring only once. Findings and caveats of the study: The absence of shared CDR3 amino acid sequences among expanded clones across subjects suggests private repertoires in all groups. HTLV-1-associated myelopathy had the most TCR clonal expansion, whereas multiple sclerosis had the least (lower than in healthy controls).

Germline-derived CDR1 and CDR2 are WSHSY and SAAADI. V was cut by 0 bases and J by 4 bases, with 7 bases left in between. The CDR3 length is 14 residues. The source of this sequence is a man younger than 40 with multiple sclerosis. Sequencing was performed on PBMCs. J is TRBJ1-5 and V is TRBV10-2, with TRBD1 as a possible D gene (5 bases). For the CDR3, the DNA is TGCGCCAGCAGTGAGTCGGGGGGAAATCAGCCCCAGCATTTT. This encodes CASSESGGNQPQHF.